The 4 T cell receptor beta chains reported below all come from one sample, sequenced in a study of Tregs in tolerant kidney transplant recipients. Here immunoSEQ multiplex PCR was the method, and the copy in TCRdb shows in-frame clones only, minus some. Seen here are 80,000 to 90,000 clones, 85% to 95% observed once, and the top ten hold over 4%. The sample consisted of CD8+ T cells from blood. Receptors originate from a human donor in good health.

The gene calls are TRBV9 and TRBJ1-2; 8 bases match TRBD1. V dropped 3 bases and J dropped 8; count of bases not matched to a gene: 3. Germline V gene sequence: CDR1 SGDLS, CDR2 YYNGEE. The CDR3 extends over 12 amino acids. The CDR3 DNA reads as TGTGCCAGCAGCGGGACAGGGTGGGGCTACACCTTC. Its protein product is CASSGTGWGYTF.

J is TRBJ1-2 and V is TRBV6-5, with D hard to call. The CDR3 has 13 amino acids. Germline CDR1 and CDR2: MNHEY and SVGAGI. The V end lost 0 bases, the J end lost 5 bases, and 7 bases lay between the germline ends. The CDR3 region is CASSYSQVYGYTF. CDR3 DNA sequence: TGTGCCAGCAGTTACTCTCAGGTTTATGGCTACACCTTC.

J is TRBJ2-1 and V is TRBV27, with D unclear. The CDR3 has 13 residues. The germline V gene encodes CDR1 MNHEY and CDR2 SMNVEV (reference sequence). Trimming took off 3 bases at V and 3 bases at J, with 6 bases between the two ends. This chain's CDR3 is CASSFKRYNEQFF. The CDR3 DNA reads as TGTGCCAGCAGTTTCAAGCGCTACAATGAGCAGTTCTTC.

This chain links TRBV19 with TRBJ1-1; 8 bases line up with TRBD1. With 7 bases clipped from V and 3 bases from J, the junction kept 10 bases outside the gene matches. The CDR3 loop spans 15 amino acids. CDR1 and CDR2 from the germline V gene are LNHDA and SQIVND (reference sequence). The CDR3 region has the DNA TGTGCCAGTACAATCCAGGGGGCTGGAGACACTGAAGCTTTCTTT. It translates to CASTIQGAGDTEAFF.